One and the same sample provided the 11 T cell receptor beta chains below, sequenced in a study of beta chain features in type 1 diabetes. The authors reverse transcribed all of the isolated RNA, so sequencing captured expressed TCRB transcripts. TCRdb's table, derived via immunoSEQ multiplex PCR, lists solely in-frame clones and lacks some. The sample holds around 150,000 clones, around 8.5% seen once. Sequenced: central memory CD4+ T cells from blood. These receptors came from a man younger than 35 in good health.

The rearrangement joins TRBV6-1 to TRBJ2-7; D perhaps matches TRBD1 (5 bases). Trimming left V 6 bases short and J 7 bases short, with 13 bases between. This CDR3 has 12 amino acids. Germline V gene sequence: CDR1 MNHNS, CDR2 SASEGT. The CDR3 spells CASSQGFGEQYF. The CDR3, as DNA: TGTGCCAGCAGCCAGGGTTTCGGGGAGCAGTACTTC.

The chain has TRBV29-1 and TRBJ2-5; D may be TRBD1 (9 bases). The assigned J gene may be wrong: the sequence end matches TRBJ2-7 better. Germline assignment: CDR1 SQVTM and CDR2 ANQGSEA. The CDR3 extends over 13 amino acids. CDR3 sequence reads: CSAGTGRGDEQYF. CDR3 in DNA: TGCAGCGCTGGGACAGGGCGGGGGGACGAGCAGTACTTC.

This clone was counted a few times. The rearrangement links TRBV28 to TRBJ2-1, with a possible D match to TRBD1 (5 bases). CDR1 is MDHEN and CDR2 is SYDVKM in the germline V gene. V was clipped by 7 bases and J by 4 bases, with 14 bases between them. The CDR3 is 14 residues long. As DNA, the CDR3 is TGTGCCAGCATAGGACAAGCGCGGTACAATGAGCAGTTCTTC. This gives the protein CASIGQARYNEQFF.

This clone was counted only a few times. J is TRBJ1-1 and V is TRBV11-1; D remains ambiguous. V lost 2 bases and J lost 5, with 6 bases in between. This CDR3 is 12 amino acids long. The germline V gene encodes CDR1 SGHAT and CDR2 FQDESV (reference sequence). In nucleotides, the CDR3 is TGTGCCAGCAGCTTACTCCGGACTGAAGCTTTCTTT. Its protein is CASSLLRTEAFF.

This clone has just a few counts. The rearrangement joins TRBV5-1 to TRBJ2-7, with D possibly being TRBD1 (6 bases). The CDR3 consists of 15 residues. Germline V lookup: CDR1 SGHRS, CDR2 YFSETQ. Deletions cut 3 bases from V and 3 bases from J, with 16 bases between. The CDR3, as DNA: TGCGCCAGCAGCTCTCGAGGGGGAAATAACTACGAGCAGTACTTC. Its protein is CASSSRGGNNYEQYF.

This clone has a count of ten or more. The gene calls are TRBV7-2 and TRBJ2-7; 8 nucleotides align to TRBD2. The CDR3 covers 17 residues. CDR1 and CDR2 (germline): SGHTA, FQGNSA. V shed 5 bases, J shed 5 bases, and the junction held 17 bases outside the gene matches. This chain's CDR3 is CASSPLTRSGVKNEQYF. CDR3 in DNA: TGTGCCAGCAGCCCTTTAACCCGTAGCGGGGTAAAGAACGAGCAGTACTTC.

This clone was observed a handful of times. This chain uses TRBV28 with TRBJ1-5; 8 bases map to TRBD1. The CDR3 has 14 amino acids. The germline V gene encodes CDR1 MDHEN and CDR2 SYDVKM. V dropped 6 bases and J dropped 3; count of bases not matched to a gene: 4. The CDR3 loop reads CASSGQGFNQPQHF. The CDR3 bases are TGTGCCAGCAGCGGACAGGGTTTCAATCAGCCCCAGCATTTT.

The rearrangement joins TRBV7-2 to TRBJ2-1; D is possibly TRBD2 (6 bases). The germline V and J ends were trimmed by 4 bases and 0 bases, with 13 bases remaining between them. From germline, CDR1 is SGHTA and CDR2 FQGNSA. The CDR3 is 16 residues long. Here the CDR3 reads CASSSLGLSSYNEQFF. In DNA form, the CDR3 reads TGTGCCAGCAGCTCACTGGGACTTAGCTCCTACAATGAGCAGTTCTTC.

The V call is TRBV9, the J call TRBJ2-3, with D possibly being TRBD2 (6 bases). CDR1 is SGDLS, CDR2 YYNGEE, per germline. With 3 bases removed from V and 0 bases from J, the gap between germline ends came to 14 bases. This CDR3 comprises 16 residues. The CDR3 region is CASSAPAGSSTDTQYF. In DNA, the CDR3 is TGTGCCAGCAGCGCCCCGGCGGGATCTAGCACAGATACGCAGTATTTT.

This chain connects TRBV6-6 to TRBJ2-7; D perhaps matches TRBD2 (5 bases). There are 12 residues in the CDR3. CDR1 and CDR2 from the germline V gene are MNHNY and SVGAGI (reference sequence). V was pared by 1 base and J by 6 bases, with 7 bases between. CDR3: CASSYYRGEQYF. The CDR3 coding sequence is TGTGCCAGCAGTTACTATCGGGGCGAGCAGTACTTC.

This clone came up a few times. The rearrangement joins TRBV28 to TRBJ2-7, with D tentatively TRBD2 (6 bases). The V end lost 4 bases, the J end lost 12 bases, and 13 bases lay between the germline ends. Per the germline V gene, CDR1 is MDHEN and CDR2 is SYDVKM. The CDR3 consists of 11 residues. CDR3 nucleotide sequence: TGTGCCAGCAGTTCCCCTGGGGGGTCGTACTTC. Its translation: CASSSPGGSYF. Supplemented by reference TRBV28 and TRBJ2-7, the full variable domain reads DVKVTQSSRYLVKRTGEKVFLECVQDMDHENMFWYRQDPGLGLRLIYFSYDVKMKEKGDIPEGYSVSREKKERFSLILESASTNQTSMYLCASSSPGGSYFGPGTRLTVT.